This passage covers 23 T cell receptor beta chains from one sample sequenced in a study of shared clonotypes between healthy human individuals. Measured with immunoSEQ multiplex PCR; TCRdb has only the in-frame clones, and not every one. Here the sample spans over 700,000 clones, roughly 72% being singletons. The material sequenced was memory CD4+ T cells sorted from blood. Noted subset: CD45RA-negative fraction. Receptors originate from a woman aged 25 to 39 in good health.

This rearrangement joins TRBV6-1 to TRBJ1-1; D may be TRBD1 (6 bases). The CDR3 spans 13 residues. CDR1 is MNHNS and CDR2 is SASEGT in the germline V gene. Trimming took 7 bases from V and 1 from J, leaving 10 bases between them. The CDR3 region has the DNA TGTGCCAGCAAGCTGACAGGGAACACTGAAGCTTTCTTT. As protein: CASKLTGNTEAFF.

This chain connects TRBV27 to TRBJ1-1; a weak D match, TRBD1 (5 bases). The CDR3 is made up of 14 amino acids. Per germline, CDR1 MNHEY and CDR2 SMNVEV (reference sequence). The V and J ends lost 6 bases and 3 bases respectively, with 14 bases between them. The CDR3 DNA sequence: TGTGCCAGCAGCAGAGGGCCGGGGGACACTGAAGCTTTCTTT. As protein: CASSRGPGDTEAFF.

J is TRBJ2-3 and V is TRBV7-9; tentative D call: TRBD2 (6 bases). From germline, CDR1 is SEHNR and CDR2 FQNEAQ (reference sequence). The V end lost 3 bases, the J end lost 1 base, and 14 bases lay between the germline ends. The CDR3 length is 16 residues. In nucleotides, the CDR3 is TGTGCCAGCAGCTTCCCCGCGTCGGGGGGCACAGATACGCAGTATTTT. Protein sequence: CASSFPASGGTDTQYF.

The chain links TRBV19 to TRBJ2-1; no definite D call. Germline V lookup: CDR1 LNHDA, CDR2 SQIVND (reference sequence). There are 13 residues in the CDR3. Trimming cost V 0 bases and J 9 bases, with 9 bases left between them. Here the CDR3 reads CASSIELELEQFF. The CDR3 DNA sequence: TGTGCCAGTAGTATAGAATTGGAACTTGAGCAGTTCTTC.

This clone has at least ten counts. CDR3 DNA sequence: TGTGCCAGCACAGCGGAGGAGGGCGGGGAGCTGTTTTTT. Protein: CASTAEEGGELFF. This chain connects TRBV6-1 to TRBJ2-2; TRBD2 is a possible D gene (6 bases). The V and J ends lost 7 bases and 7 bases respectively, with 13 bases between them. This CDR3 comprises 13 residues. The germline gives CDR1 MNHNS, CDR2 SASEGT.

The chain has TRBV10-1 and TRBJ2-5; D is ambiguous. CDR1 is WNHNN, CDR2 SYGVQD, per germline (reference sequence). The CDR3 has 13 amino acids. V was trimmed by 5 bases and J by 1 base, leaving 8 bases between them. The CDR3 here is CASSPQVQETQYF. CDR3 nucleotides: TGCGCCAGCAGTCCGCAGGTCCAAGAGACCCAGTACTTC.

This clone was counted between two and nine times. The chain recombines TRBV2 with TRBJ2-5; D may match TRBD1 or TRBD2 (5 bases each). The CDR3 has 13 amino acids. Germline loops: CDR1 SNHLY, CDR2 FYNNEI. V was cut by 8 bases and J by 0 bases, with 10 bases left in between. The DNA for the CDR3 is TGTGCCAGCCCCCGGGGCGACCAAGAGACCCAGTACTTC. It translates to CASPRGDQETQYF.

A remark on this clone: The germline gene is not matched at one end of the junction; a read error may be the cause. The J gene is TRBJ2-7, the V gene TRBV4-1; 10 positions agree with TRBD2. The CDR3 is 14 residues long. Germline V gene lookup returns CDR1 MGHRA and CDR2 YSYEKL. The CDR3 DNA follows: TGTGCCAGCAGCTCCCGACTAGCGGGCTACGAGCAGTACTTC. Protein product: CASSSRLAGYEQYF.

V gene TRBV7-9 combines with J gene TRBJ2-7, with D hard to call. V was shortened by 5 bases and J by 3 bases, with 11 bases between the two germline ends. This CDR3 has 13 amino acids. Germline V gene data show CDR1 as SEHNR and CDR2 as FQNEAQ (reference sequence). This CDR3 is CASSPQGDYEQYF. The CDR3 DNA follows: TGTGCCAGCAGCCCCCAAGGAGACTACGAGCAGTACTTC.

The V call is TRBV10-1, the J call TRBJ2-7; D could derive from TRBD1 or TRBD2 (5 bases each). The V gene lost 4 bases and the J gene lost 9 bases, with 19 bases spanning the gap. Germline V gene lookup returns CDR1 WNHNN and CDR2 SYGVQD (reference sequence). The CDR3 is 14 amino acids. CDR3 sequence reads: CASSGRDLPERQYF. The CDR3 nucleotides are TGCGCCAGCAGTGGTCGGGACCTTCCTGAGCGGCAGTACTTC.

V and J are TRBV10-3 and TRBJ1-5, with D unclear. The CDR3 has 16 amino acids. Germline CDR1 reads ENHRY; CDR2 reads SYGVKD. V gave up 0 bases and J gave up 6 bases, with 15 bases separating them. The CDR3 sequence: CAISESVLTWGQPQHF. As DNA, the CDR3 is TGTGCCATCAGTGAGTCCGTCTTAACCTGGGGTCAGCCCCAGCATTTT.

The chain is built from TRBV2 and TRBJ2-5; TRBD2 matches at 10 bases. Gene TRBJ2-7 matches the end of the DNA better, so the J call may be wrong. The CDR3 contains 16 residues. Germline V gene data show CDR1 as SNHLY and CDR2 as FYNNEI. CDR3 in DNA: TGTGCCAGCAGTGGCTCCGGGACTAGCGTCTCCTACGAGCAGTACTTC. Translating gives CASSGSGTSVSYEQYF.

This chain links TRBV19 with TRBJ1-5; 12 bases line up with TRBD1. Trimming cost V 5 bases and J 7 bases; bases outside gene matches: 6. Per the germline V gene, CDR1 is LNHDA and CDR2 is SQIVND (reference sequence). There are 15 residues in the CDR3. In DNA form, the CDR3 reads TGTGCCAGTAGTGGGGACAGGGGGCGCGGACAGCCCCAGCATTTT. This gives the protein CASSGDRGRGQPQHF.

This chain connects TRBV28 to TRBJ1-2; no reliable D call. This CDR3 is 12 amino acids long. Germline-derived CDR1 and CDR2 are MDHEN and SYDVKM. With 3 bases removed from V and 3 bases from J, the gap between germline ends came to 5 bases. The CDR3 loop is CASSFAYYGYTF. The CDR3 DNA is TGTGCCAGCAGTTTCGCCTACTATGGCTACACCTTC.

In the case of this clone: Other DNA variants within this sample encode the same CDR3. The rearrangement links TRBV2 to TRBJ1-5; D is ambiguous. Per the germline V gene, CDR1 is SNHLY and CDR2 is FYNNEI. Trimming cost V 3 bases and J 2 bases, with 8 bases left between them. The CDR3 has 14 amino acids. Written as DNA, the CDR3 is TGTGCCAGCAGTGAGCGGCAGGGCAATCAGCCCCAGCATTTT. Its protein is CASSERQGNQPQHF.

This clone appeared a few times. The genes are TRBV6-6 and TRBJ1-5; no clear D. The CDR3 has 15 amino acids. Germline CDR1 and CDR2: MNHNY and SVGAGI (reference sequence). V gave up 0 bases and J gave up 1 base, with 7 bases separating them. The CDR3 protein is CASSYSTRSNQPQHF. CDR3 bases: TGTGCCAGCAGTTACTCGACAAGGAGCAATCAGCCCCAGCATTTT.

The V and J genes are TRBV28 and TRBJ2-5; 9 bases are a match to TRBD2. Germline-derived CDR1 and CDR2 are MDHEN and SYDVKM. V lost 1 base to trimming and J lost 5 bases; unmatched junction nucleotides: 8. The CDR3 sequence is 16 residues long. The CDR3 DNA is TGTGCCAGCAGTTTATTGGCGGGAGGGCCGCAGGAGACCCAGTACTTC. Protein product: CASSLLAGGPQETQYF. The full variable domain, its missing parts supplied by reference TRBV28 and TRBJ2-5, is DVKVTQSSRYLVKRTGEKVFLECVQDMDHENMFWYRQDPGLGLRLIYFSYDVKMKEKGDIPEGYSVSREKKERFSLILESASTNQTSMYLCASSLLAGGPQETQYFGPGTRLLVL.

J is TRBJ2-4 and V is TRBV28; 8 nucleotides match TRBD1. There are 16 residues in the CDR3. J lost 0 bases, V lost 3 bases, and 4 bases had no gene match. Germline CDR1 MDHEN, CDR2 SYDVKM. The chain's CDR3 is CASSLTGVGAKNIQYF. The CDR3, as DNA: TGTGCCAGCAGTTTGACAGGGGTTGGAGCCAAAAACATTCAGTACTTC.

The chain combines TRBV28 with TRBJ2-7; maybe TRBD2 (5 bases). The length of the CDR3 is 12 residues. Deletions cut 7 bases from V and 0 bases from J, with 7 bases between. Germline-derived CDR1 and CDR2 are MDHEN and SYDVKM. CDR3 DNA sequence: TGTGCCAGCACTACTAGCTCCTACGAGCAGTACTTC. Translating gives CASTTSSYEQYF.

Worth noting for this clone: The same CDR3 arises from other DNA sequences in this sample as well. V gene TRBV18 combines with J gene TRBJ2-5, with D possibly matching TRBD1 (5 bases). The CDR3 extends over 12 amino acids. CDR1 and CDR2 from the germline V gene are KGHSH and LQKENI. Trimming stripped 4 bases from V and 2 bases from J, with 5 bases between. This CDR3 reads CASSRQQETQYF. DNA for the CDR3: TGTGCCAGCTCACGACAGCAAGAGACCCAGTACTTC.

CDR3 sequence: CATLLPGQVYEQYF. Here the CDR3 DNA reads TGTGCCACCCTTCTACCGGGACAGGTGTACGAGCAGTACTTC. The chain couples TRBV2 to TRBJ2-7, with TRBD1 identical over 8 bases. The V and J ends lost 10 bases and 4 bases, in that order; junction bases with no gene match: 12. The CDR3 runs to 14 residues. In germline, CDR1 is SNHLY, CDR2 FYNNEI.

This rearrangement joins TRBV7-9 to TRBJ1-4; no firm D call. The CDR3 consists of 15 residues. Trimming removed 7 bases from V and 5 bases from J, with 17 bases in between. Looked up from germline, CDR1 is SEHNR and CDR2 is FQNEAQ (reference sequence). The CDR3 bases are TGTGCCAGCACCCCCCGCGCGGATTCGAATGAAAAACTGTTTTTT. Translated: CASTPRADSNEKLFF.

As regards this clone: This sample includes further DNA sequences coding for the same CDR3. This chain links TRBV7-9 with TRBJ1-5; D gene unclear. From germline, CDR1 is SEHNR and CDR2 FQNEAQ (reference sequence). V lost 1 base and J lost 7, with 11 bases in between. The CDR3 is 14 amino acids. CDR3 sequence reads: CASSLGGGRQPQHF. CDR3 DNA: TGTGCCAGCAGCTTAGGGGGAGGGCGGCAGCCCCAGCATTTT.